These T cell receptor beta chains were read from a single sample in a study of blood T cell repertoires in COVID-19. The method was immunoSEQ multiplex PCR; TCRdb's version includes in-frame clones alone and lacks a portion of them. The sample comprises around 30,000 clones, 85% to 90% of which are singletons, and 13% rests with the top ten. The specimen sequenced was peripheral blood. The receptors originated from a man aged 70 or older with active COVID-19. Each CDR3 is given with its conserved first and last residue. A D gene is named only where the DNA matches it firmly. Clone size is not always given. Where it is, it says once, few, many or a class for expanded clones.

abundance: -
v_gene: TRBV6-6
j_gene: TRBJ1-6
d_gene: TRBD1
CDR3nt: TGTGCCAGCAGTTGGGGGACAGGGAGGGCTTCACCCCTCCACTTT
CDR3aa: CASSWGTGRASPLHF

abundance: -
v_gene: TRBV7-2
j_gene: TRBJ1-2
d_gene: -
CDR3nt: TGTGCCAGCCAAATAGGCGGCAACTATGGCTACACCTTC
CDR3aa: CASQIGGNYGYTF

abundance: -
v_gene: TRBV18
j_gene: TRBJ1-4
d_gene: -
CDR3nt: TGTGCCAGCTCACTTTCAGCGCAGGGTGAAAAACTGTTTTTT
CDR3aa: CASSLSAQGEKLFF

abundance: -
v_gene: TRBV7-8
j_gene: TRBJ2-3
d_gene: -
CDR3nt: TGTGCCAGCAGCTTAGCGCTTGGGCAGGCTTCCTACTCGAAAGATACGCAGTATTTT
CDR3aa: CASSLALGQASYSKDTQYF

abundance: -
v_gene: TRBV9
j_gene: TRBJ1-3
d_gene: TRBD1
CDR3nt: TGTGCCAGCAGCGGGACAGGGGGCGAAAACACCATATATTTT
CDR3aa: CASSGTGGENTIYF

abundance: once
v_gene: TRBV19
j_gene: TRBJ2-5
d_gene: TRBD2
CDR3nt: TGTGCCAGTAGTATACTAGCGGGAGTCTCCTCCCAAGAGACCCAGTACTTC
CDR3aa: CASSILAGVSSQETQYF

abundance: -
v_gene: TRBV18
j_gene: TRBJ1-5
d_gene: -
CDR3nt: TGTGCCAGCTCACCAGGGCAGGGGAGCAATCAGCCCCAGCATTTT
CDR3aa: CASSPGQGSNQPQHF

abundance: -
v_gene: TRBV9
j_gene: TRBJ1-3
d_gene: -
CDR3nt: TGTGCCAGCAGCGTAGCTGGGGAGGGGACTGGAAACACCATATATTTT
CDR3aa: CASSVAGEGTGNTIYF

abundance: -
v_gene: TRBV7-2
j_gene: TRBJ2-1
d_gene: -
CDR3nt: TGTGCCAGCACCGGGATGGGTCCCTACAATGAGCAGTTCTTC
CDR3aa: CASTGMGPYNEQFF

abundance: -
v_gene: TRBV7-2
j_gene: TRBJ2-1
d_gene: -
CDR3nt: TGTGCCAGCAGCTTAGCTTGGCAGGGAACCTACAATGAGCAGTTCTTC
CDR3aa: CASSLAWQGTYNEQFF

abundance: -
v_gene: TRBV15
j_gene: TRBJ1-2
d_gene: TRBD1
CDR3nt: TGTGCCACCAGCAGGAACAGGGGGCTTGAATATGGCTACACCTTC
CDR3aa: CATSRNRGLEYGYTF

abundance: -
v_gene: TRBV21-1
j_gene: TRBJ1-2
d_gene: -
CDR3nt: TGTGCCAGCAGCAAAGGGACGACAGGGCGCTATGGCTACACCTTC
CDR3aa: CASSKGTTGRYGYTF

abundance: -
v_gene: TRBV28
j_gene: TRBJ2-2
d_gene: TRBD2
CDR3nt: TGTGCCAGCAGTTCAGCGGGAGGGCCCACCGGGGAGCTGTTTTTT
CDR3aa: CASSSAGGPTGELFF

abundance: -
v_gene: TRBV5-1
j_gene: TRBJ1-4
d_gene: TRBD1
CDR3nt: TGCGCCAGCAGCTCCACCGGGACAGCAAATGAAAAACTGTTTTTT
CDR3aa: CASSSTGTANEKLFF

abundance: -
v_gene: TRBV7-9
j_gene: TRBJ2-7
d_gene: -
CDR3nt: TGTGCCAGCAGCTCCCCTCGGGCCTACGAGCAGTACTTC
CDR3aa: CASSSPRAYEQYF

abundance: few
v_gene: TRBV19
j_gene: TRBJ1-5
d_gene: -
CDR3nt: TGTGCCAGTAGTCGTCAAAGGGGAGGACAGCCCCAGCATTTT
CDR3aa: CASSRQRGGQPQHF

abundance: -
v_gene: TRBV7-2
j_gene: TRBJ2-1
d_gene: -
CDR3nt: TGTGCCAGCAGCTTAGTAGGGGGATTCGATGAGCAGTTCTTC
CDR3aa: CASSLVGGFDEQFF

abundance: -
v_gene: TRBV9
j_gene: TRBJ1-2
d_gene: TRBD1
CDR3nt: TGTGCCAGCAGCGCATATCCGACAGGGTCCGACTATGGCTACACCTTC
CDR3aa: CASSAYPTGSDYGYTF

abundance: once
v_gene: TRBV4-1
j_gene: TRBJ1-5
d_gene: -
CDR3nt: TGCGCCAGCAGCCAAGTTTCAGGGTCGGGCAATCAGCCCCAGCATTTT
CDR3aa: CASSQVSGSGNQPQHF

abundance: -
v_gene: TRBV28
j_gene: TRBJ1-2
d_gene: -
CDR3nt: TGTGCCAGCAGTTTAAGGGGCAGGGTGAATGGCTACACCTTC
CDR3aa: CASSLRGRVNGYTF

abundance: -
v_gene: TRBV5-1
j_gene: TRBJ2-6
d_gene: -
CDR3nt: -
CDR3aa: CASSFFGSLSGANVLTF

abundance: -
v_gene: TRBV6-5
j_gene: TRBJ2-7
d_gene: TRBD1
CDR3nt: TGTGCCAGCAGTCACCGGGACAGGGGCGAGCAGTACTTC
CDR3aa: CASSHRDRGEQYF

abundance: -
v_gene: TRBV7-9
j_gene: TRBJ2-5
d_gene: -
CDR3nt: TGTGCCAGCAGCTTAGCGTTCCTAGCGCGACTCCAAGAGACCCAGTACTTC
CDR3aa: CASSLAFLARLQETQYF

abundance: -
v_gene: TRBV12-5
j_gene: TRBJ2-3
d_gene: TRBD2
CDR3nt: TGTGCTAGTGGCCGCGGACTAGCAGATACGCAGTATTTT
CDR3aa: CASGRGLADTQYF

abundance: -
v_gene: TRBV7-2
j_gene: TRBJ2-3
d_gene: TRBD2
CDR3nt: TGTGCCAGCAGCTTAGCGGGGCTAGCGGGAGGTGCAGATACGCAGTATTTT
CDR3aa: CASSLAGLAGGADTQYF

abundance: -
v_gene: TRBV6-5
j_gene: TRBJ2-1
d_gene: TRBD1
CDR3nt: TGTGCCAGCACCCAAAGGGACAGCAATGAGCAGTTCTTC
CDR3aa: CASTQRDSNEQFF

abundance: -
v_gene: TRBV5-1
j_gene: TRBJ2-7
d_gene: -
CDR3nt: TGCGCCAGCAGCTTGGGAGGTATTACCTACGAGCAGTACTTC
CDR3aa: CASSLGGITYEQYF

abundance: -
v_gene: TRBV5-6
j_gene: TRBJ2-1
d_gene: -
CDR3nt: TGTGCCAGCAGCGACAGAATCGAGCAGTTCTTC
CDR3aa: CASSDRIEQFF

abundance: -
v_gene: TRBV7-9
j_gene: TRBJ1-1
d_gene: -
CDR3nt: TGTGCCAGCAGCTACCTTATCGGGACTGAAGCTTTCTTT
CDR3aa: CASSYLIGTEAFF

abundance: -
v_gene: TRBV5-6
j_gene: TRBJ2-7
d_gene: TRBD2
CDR3nt: TGTGCCAGCAGCCCCACTAGCGGAGGCTCATACGAGCAGTACTTC
CDR3aa: CASSPTSGGSYEQYF

abundance: -
v_gene: TRBV7-2
j_gene: TRBJ1-4
d_gene: -
CDR3nt: TGTGCCAGCAGCTTACTTTTAACTAATGAAAAACTGTTTTTT
CDR3aa: CASSLLLTNEKLFF

abundance: -
v_gene: TRBV5-1
j_gene: TRBJ2-5
d_gene: TRBD2
CDR3nt: TGCGCCAGCAGCCAAGGACTAGCGGCGGGTGAGACCCAGTACTTC
CDR3aa: CASSQGLAAGETQYF

abundance: -
v_gene: TRBV25-1
j_gene: TRBJ1-4
d_gene: -
CDR3nt: TGTGCCAGCAGTGAGACAGGTCCAAATGAAAAACTGTTTTTT
CDR3aa: CASSETGPNEKLFF

abundance: -
v_gene: TRBV27
j_gene: TRBJ2-1
d_gene: TRBD1
CDR3nt: TGTGCCAGCAGTACGACAGGGAAAGGGTACGCTGAGCAGTTCTTC
CDR3aa: CASSTTGKGYAEQFF

abundance: -
v_gene: TRBV10-3
j_gene: TRBJ2-2
d_gene: -
CDR3nt: TGTGCCATCAGTGAGTCCCCGGGACAAAACACCGGGGAGCTGTTTTTT
CDR3aa: CAISESPGQNTGELFF